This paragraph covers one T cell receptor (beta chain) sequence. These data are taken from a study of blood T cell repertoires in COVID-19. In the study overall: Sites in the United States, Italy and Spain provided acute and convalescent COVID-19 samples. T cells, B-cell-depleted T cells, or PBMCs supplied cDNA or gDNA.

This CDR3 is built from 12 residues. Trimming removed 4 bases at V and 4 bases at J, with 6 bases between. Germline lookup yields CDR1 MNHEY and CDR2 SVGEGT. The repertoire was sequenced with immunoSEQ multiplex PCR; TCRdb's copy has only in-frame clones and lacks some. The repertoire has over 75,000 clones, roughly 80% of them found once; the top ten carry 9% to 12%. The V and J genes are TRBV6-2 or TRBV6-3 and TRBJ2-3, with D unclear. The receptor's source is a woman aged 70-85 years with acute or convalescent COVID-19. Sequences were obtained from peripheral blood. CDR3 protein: CASSWSADTQYF. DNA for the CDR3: TGTGCCAGCAGTTGGAGCGCAGATACGCAGTATTTT.